The rows below give T cell receptor beta chains drawn from one sample of a study of brain T cells in children with intractable seizures. Sequencing was performed with immunoSEQ multiplex PCR; in TCRdb, only in-frame clones are kept and a portion is missing. Found here are around 340,000 clones, over 90% of them singletons; the top ten hold 5.5% to 6%. Source: peripheral blood, taken about 5 months after surgery. These receptors all stem from a boy under three years old with tuberous sclerosis and intractable seizures. Each CDR3 is given with its conserved first and last residue. D genes are given only for firm matches. Size values are once, few and many counts, or a class for expanded clones, and some rows have none.

V gene,clone size,J gene,D gene,CDR3 DNA,CDR3 protein
TRBV7-2,.,TRBJ1-4,.,TGTGCCAGCAGCCGGGGCGGGGCTGGTGATGAAAAACTGTTTTTT,CASSRGGAGDEKLFF
TRBV6-2/TRBV6-3,.,TRBJ2-7,.,TGTGCCAGCAGTCCCACAGGGTCCGGCGAGCAGTACTTC,CASSPTGSGEQYF
TRBV5-1,.,TRBJ2-5,.,TGCGCCAGCAGCTTGAAGCCAGATGGAGAGACCCAGTACTTC,CASSLKPDGETQYF
TRBV6-5,.,TRBJ2-7,TRBD2,TGTGCCAGCAGTTACAAGGGGACTAGCCTGGAGCAGTACTTC,CASSYKGTSLEQYF
TRBV5-1,.,TRBJ1-1,.,TGCGCCAGCAGCGCCTACGGGAACACTGAAGCTTTCTTT,CASSAYGNTEAFF
TRBV6-5,.,TRBJ2-1,TRBD2,TGTGCCAGCAGTTACTTGCGGGGGTCCTACAATGAGCAGTTCTTC,CASSYLRGSYNEQFF
TRBV27,.,TRBJ1-4,.,TGTGCCAGCAGTAGCAGGGGAAATGCTAATGAAAAACTGTTTTTT,CASSSRGNANEKLFF
TRBV13,.,TRBJ2-4,TRBD2,TGTGCCAGCAGCTCTATACTAGCGGGGATAACCAAAAACATTCAGTACTTC,CASSSILAGITKNIQYF
TRBV6-5,.,TRBJ2-1,.,TGTGCCAGCAGTTACGATCCCTACAATGAGCAGTTCTTC,CASSYDPYNEQFF
TRBV5-4,.,TRBJ2-3,TRBD2,TGTGCCAGCAGCCCAACTAGCGGGGGCGGAAATACGCAGTATTTT,CASSPTSGGGNTQYF
TRBV4-1,once,TRBJ2-7,.,TGCGCCAGCAGCCAAGACTCGGCCTACTACGAGCAGTACTTC,CASSQDSAYYEQYF
TRBV11-2,.,TRBJ2-7,.,TGTGCCAGCAGCTTAAGGGGGGCCGGGGCCGAGCAGTACTTC,CASSLRGAGAEQYF
TRBV2,.,TRBJ1-1,.,TGTGCCAGCGCCGCGGAGGGGCGCACTGAAGCTTTCTTT,CASAAEGRTEAFF
TRBV6-5,.,TRBJ2-2,TRBD1,TGTGTAGTAGGGGGCTCCAGTACGGGGGAGCTGTTTTTT,CVVGGSSTGELFF
TRBV27,.,TRBJ2-7,.,TGTGCCAGCAGTTTATCGGGCAGCTCCTACGAGCAGTACTTC,CASSLSGSSYEQYF
TRBV7-3,.,TRBJ2-4,TRBD2,TGTGCCAGCAGCTTATCTCTAGCGGGAGCCAAAAACATTCAGTACTTC,CASSLSLAGAKNIQYF
TRBV5-1,.,TRBJ2-7,TRBD1,TGCGCCAGCAGCTCACGGACAGGTCCTAACGAGCAGTACTTC,CASSSRTGPNEQYF
TRBV11-3,.,TRBJ1-1,.,TGTGCCAGCAGCTTAGGACAGAACACTGAAGCTTTCTTT,CASSLGQNTEAFF
TRBV3-1/TRBV3-2,.,TRBJ2-5,TRBD2,TGTGCCAGCAGCCGGGGCGGGACTAGCGACTGGGAGACCCAGTACTTC,CASSRGGTSDWETQYF
TRBV4-1,.,TRBJ1-1,TRBD1,TGCGCCAGCAGCCAAATGGGACAGGGGGCTGAAGCTTTCTTT,CASSQMGQGAEAFF
TRBV11-2,.,TRBJ2-7,.,TGTGCCAGCGCAGGCCCCGGCCTCTCCTACGAGCAGTACTTC,CASAGPGLSYEQYF
TRBV30,.,TRBJ2-3,.,TGTGCCTGGAGCCCGTGGCTCGAGGAGAACACAGATACGCAGTATTTT,CAWSPWLEENTDTQYF
TRBV12-3/TRBV12-4,once,TRBJ2-3,.,TGTGCCAGCAGTTTGAAAAGTACGCAGTATTTT,CASSLKSTQYF
TRBV7-3,.,TRBJ1-1,.,TGTGCCAGCAGCTTGGCAGAAAACACTGAAGCTTTCTTT,CASSLAENTEAFF
TRBV29-1,.,TRBJ1-1,TRBD1,TGCAGCTTCGGGGGTAGGACAGGGGGCACTGAAGCTTTCTTT,CSFGGRTGGTEAFF
TRBV6-5,.,TRBJ1-1,.,TGTGCCAGCAGTTACCGCAGGGGATTCACTGAAGCTTTCTTT,CASSYRRGFTEAFF
TRBV13,.,TRBJ1-2,.,TGTGCCAGCAGCTTTCGGGCGGATGGCTACACCTTC,CASSFRADGYTF
TRBV6-5,.,TRBJ2-7,TRBD1,TGTGCCAGCAGGCCGGGACAGGGGGCCAACGAGCAGTACTTC,CASRPGQGANEQYF
TRBV5-1,.,TRBJ2-7,TRBD2,TGCGCCAGTTCTAAGCGGGAAGCGTACGAGCAGTACTTC,CASSKREAYEQYF
TRBV5-4,.,TRBJ2-1,TRBD2,TGTGCCACGGGAGGGGCCAACTACAATGAGCAGTTCTTC,CATGGANYNEQFF
TRBV6-5,once,TRBJ1-5,TRBD1,TGTGCCAGCAGTCTGACCGACAGGGGTGGTCAGCCCCAGCATTTT,CASSLTDRGGQPQHF
TRBV23-1,.,TRBJ1-1,TRBD1,TGCGCCAGCAGTCAACCCCAGGACAGGGACATCATGAACACTGAAGCTTTCTTT,CASSQPQDRDIMNTEAFF
TRBV5-1,.,TRBJ2-1,TRBD2,TGCGCCAGCAGCCCATCCGGGACTAGCGGGAGGGCCTCCAATGAGCAGTTCTTC,CASSPSGTSGRASNEQFF
TRBV4-1,.,TRBJ2-7,.,TGCGCCAGCAGCCAAGATCAGGGCAGGGGCACCTACGAGCAGTACTTC,CASSQDQGRGTYEQYF
TRBV7-3,.,TRBJ1-1,.,TGTGCCAGCAGCTTATATAAGAACACTGAAGCTTTCTTT,CASSLYKNTEAFF
TRBV24-1,.,TRBJ2-1,.,TGTGCCACCAGAAGTAACGGCTACAATGAGCAGTTCTTC,CATRSNGYNEQFF
TRBV7-9,.,TRBJ2-5,TRBD2,TGTGCCAGCAGCTTTGGTCTAGCGGGGGGAGAGACCCAGTACTTC,CASSFGLAGGETQYF
TRBV28,.,TRBJ1-4,TRBD1,TGTGCCAGCAGGGCCCTCAACAGGGGGCCGGCCGAAAAACTGTTTTTT,CASRALNRGPAEKLFF
TRBV28,.,TRBJ2-7,.,TGTGCCAGCAGTAAAAAGATCGAGCAGTACTTC,CASSKKIEQYF
TRBV27,.,TRBJ1-6,.,TGTGCCAGCAGTTTTGGGGGATCCTATAATTCACCCCTCCACTTT,CASSFGGSYNSPLHF
TRBV23-1,.,TRBJ2-1,TRBD2,TGCGCCAGCAGCCGACCGGGACTAGAGAACAATGAGCAGTTCTTC,CASSRPGLENNEQFF